Listed below are T cell receptor beta chains from one sample, sequenced in a study of T cells expressing NK-cell markers. After re-calling the 5' RACE reads, TCRdb lists one entry per CDR3 protein, DNA absent. The table lists around 470,000 distinct CDR3 sequences. The sample was blood T cells: a sorted CD56 or NKG2C T cell subset, CD4+ or CD8+ T cells, or bulk PBMC T cells (not recorded which). These TCRs come from a woman between 45 and 60 years old in good health. Each CDR3 is given with its conserved first and last residue.

v_gene	j_gene	CDR3aa
TRBV7-9	TRBJ2-7	CASSLVGTASYEQYF
TRBV20-1	TRBJ1-1	CGAPGGGFTEAFF
TRBV18	TRBJ2-4	CASSPSGTVNIQYF
TRBV6-5	TRBJ1-1	CASGEWGRNTEAFF
TRBV9	TRBJ2-3	CASSEKSYSTDTQYF
TRBV20-1	TRBJ1-1	CSVPHRGEAEAFF
TRBV19	TRBJ2-1	CASSTSGLYNEQFF
TRBV20-1	TRBJ2-1	CSASTSGVAYNEQFF
TRBV20-1	TRBJ2-1	CSARPTSGRGSYNEQFF
TRBV19	TRBJ2-1	CASTQGASYNEQFF
TRBV12-3/TRBV12-4	TRBJ1-1	CASSRTGGLNTEAFF
TRBV18	TRBJ2-7	CASSSGTGIYEQYF
TRBV7-8	TRBJ2-2	CASSPVRAGTGELFF
TRBV7-6	TRBJ2-5	CASSLAQVSGETQYF
TRBV10-3	TRBJ2-1	CAISESLDLREQFF